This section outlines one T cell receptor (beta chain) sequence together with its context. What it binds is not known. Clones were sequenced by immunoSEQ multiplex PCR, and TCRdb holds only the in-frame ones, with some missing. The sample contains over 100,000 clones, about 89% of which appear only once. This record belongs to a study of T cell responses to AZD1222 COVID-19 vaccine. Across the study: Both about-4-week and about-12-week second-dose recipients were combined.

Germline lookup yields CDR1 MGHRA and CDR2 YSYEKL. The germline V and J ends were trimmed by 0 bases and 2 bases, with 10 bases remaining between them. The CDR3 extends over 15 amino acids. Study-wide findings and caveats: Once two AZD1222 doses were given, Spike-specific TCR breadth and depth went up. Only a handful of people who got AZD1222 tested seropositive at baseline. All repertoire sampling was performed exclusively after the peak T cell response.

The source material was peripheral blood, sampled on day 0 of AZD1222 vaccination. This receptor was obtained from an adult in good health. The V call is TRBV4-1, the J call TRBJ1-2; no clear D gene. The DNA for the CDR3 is TGCGCCAGCAGCCAAGAACGAATTTCCAACTATGGCTACACCTTC. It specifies CASSQERISNYGYTF.